This TCR beta chain was documented in a study of T cells in localized non-small cell lung cancer. Some clones are missing from TCRdb's copy, which holds only in-frame ones; the method was immunoSEQ multiplex PCR. The data hold roughly 24,000 clones, with around 93% observed a single time. Study conclusions and caveats: Tumor samples were not multi-region, leaving intratumor heterogeneity unexcluded. A median of approximately 60 of the top 100 tumor clones appeared in adjacent lung, which was paired and uninvolved.

As regards this clone: Its specificity is unknown.

The sample consisted of peripheral blood, taken before any cancer treatment. The clonotype comes from an older female donor with stage II squamous cell lung carcinoma.

The CDR3: CASSLTGGSNYGYTF. The CDR3 region has the DNA TGTGCCAGCAGCTTGACGGGGGGCTCTAACTATGGCTACACCTTC. This chain connects TRBV7-9 to TRBJ1-2; a weak D match, TRBD1 (6 bases). V gave up 3 bases and J gave up 0 bases, with 11 bases separating them. Germline lookup yields CDR1 SEHNR and CDR2 FQNEAQ (reference sequence). The CDR3 consists of 15 residues.